This T cell receptor beta chain was captured by sequencing in a study of cytomegalovirus exposure and HLA in healthy donors. The PCR used 60 Vbeta and 13 Jbeta primers. Sequencing was performed with immunoSEQ multiplex PCR; in TCRdb, only in-frame clones are kept and a portion is missing. The top ten clones hold approximately 19% of a sample with roughly 60,000 clones, about 73% of them seen once. Study conclusions and caveats: HLA restriction was apparent for most CMV-associated TCR beta chains in a later analysis. Presence/absence results assume similar sequencing depth per donor, which may not hold.

Turning to this clone: The antigen is unknown.

The CDR3 has 16 residues. The V gene end was trimmed by 2 bases and the J gene end by 7 bases; junction bases not matched to a gene: 6. The germline V gene encodes CDR1 MNHNS and CDR2 SASEGT. Sequences were obtained from PBMCs. The V call is TRBV6-1, the J call TRBJ1-4, with 11 bases that match TRBD1. This receptor was taken from a woman aged 55-70 years in good health and CMV-seropositive. The CDR3 protein is CASSEWTGGRGEKLFF. The CDR3 DNA reads as TGTGCCAGCAGTGAATGGACAGGGGGCCGTGGTGAAAAACTGTTTTTT.